The 26 T cell receptor beta chains in this list originate from one sample, sequenced in a study of T cell responses to AZD1222 COVID-19 vaccine. Generated by immunoSEQ multiplex PCR, the TCRdb table keeps only in-frame clones and is missing some. The table has about 140,000 clones, approximately 92% seen once. Material: peripheral blood, obtained on day 0 of AZD1222 vaccination. Receptors were obtained from an adult in good health.

V usage is TRBV5-4 and J usage is TRBJ1-1, with TRBD1 matching over 8 bases. The ends lost 4 bases at V and 4 bases at J; junction bases unmatched: 12. Germline-derived CDR1 and CDR2 are SGHNT and YYREEE (reference sequence). The CDR3 is made up of 16 amino acids. The CDR3 DNA is TGTGCCAGCAGCCCTACCCGGCAGGGGGCGGCCACTGAAGCTTTCTTT. Translated, it gives CASSPTRQGAATEAFF.

In its sample, this clone was seen once. This rearrangement joins TRBV27 to TRBJ1-2, with TRBD1 identical over 10 bases. This CDR3 region has 17 residues. Per the germline V gene, CDR1 is MNHEY and CDR2 is SMNVEV (reference sequence). V lost 1 base and J lost 0; bases outside the gene matches: 5. The CDR3 loop reads CASSLWGDRGANYGYTF. CDR3 bases: TGTGCCAGCAGTTTATGGGGGGACAGGGGAGCTAACTATGGCTACACCTTC.

The chain couples TRBV18 to TRBJ2-7; D tentatively reads TRBD1 or TRBD2 (5 bases each). The ends were cut back, 5 bases at V and 7 bases at J, with 15 bases in the middle. CDR1 is KGHSH, CDR2 LQKENI, per germline. The CDR3 extends over 13 amino acids. The CDR3 DNA reads as TGTGCCAGCTCATCCTCCGGGACGTCGGAGCAGTACTTC. This translates into CASSSSGTSEQYF.

The chain uses TRBV12-2 and TRBJ1-4; TRBD1, the D gene given by the table, was not confirmed from the DNA. TRBV12-2 is a pseudogene locus. This CDR3 has 18 amino acids. CDR3 in DNA: TGTGCAAGTCGCTTAGCCGGGACAGGGGGCGACGAGAATGAAAAACTGTTTTTT. It specifies CASRLAGTGGDENEKLFF.

This chain uses TRBV11-3 with TRBJ1-2, with D possibly TRBD1 on 6 matching bases. Trimming cost V 2 bases and J 8 bases, with 15 bases left between them. Germline lookup yields CDR1 SGHNT and CDR2 YENEEA. The CDR3 has 14 residues. CDR3 protein: CASSLTGNNRGYTF. The CDR3 DNA follows: TGTGCCAGCAGCTTAACAGGGAATAATAGAGGCTACACCTTC. The full variable domain, completed using reference TRBV11-3 and TRBJ1-2, is EAGVVQSPRYKIIEKKQPVAFWCNPISGHNTLYWYLQNLGQGPELLIRYENEEAVDDSQLPKDRFSAERLKGVDSTLKIQPAELGDSAVYLCASSLTGNNRGYTFGSGTRLTVV.

Only a few counts were recorded for this clone. The chain links TRBV2 to TRBJ1-2; D gene unclear. Germline assignment: CDR1 SNHLY and CDR2 FYNNEI. V was shortened by 8 bases and J by 5 bases, with 9 bases between the two germline ends. The CDR3 consists of 11 residues. As DNA, the CDR3 is TGTGCCAGCTCGGGGTCGTATGGCTACACCTTC. Its translation is CASSGSYGYTF.

The chain employs TRBV5-1 and TRBJ1-2; unclear D gene. The ends were cut back, 0 bases at V and 1 base at J, with 10 bases in the middle. Germline lookup yields CDR1 SGHRS and CDR2 YFSETQ. This CDR3 contains 15 residues. CDR3 amino acids: CASSLAPTDNYGYTF. In nucleotides, the CDR3 is TGCGCCAGCAGCTTGGCGCCAACTGATAACTATGGCTACACCTTC. Together with reference TRBV5-1 and TRBJ1-2, the CDR3 gives the full variable domain: KAGVTQTPRYLIKTRGQQVTLSCSPISGHRSVSWYQQTPGQGLQFLFEYFSETQRNKGNFPGRFSGRQFSNSRSEMNVSTLELGDSALYLCASSLAPTDNYGYTFGSGTRLTVV.

The V gene is TRBV11-3, the J gene TRBJ2-5, with D uncertain. Trimming took 2 bases from V and 5 from J, leaving 15 bases between them. CDR3 size: 15 residues. Germline values: CDR1 SGHNT, CDR2 YENEEA. This chain's CDR3 is CASSLSFGRWETQYF. CDR3 sequence (DNA): TGTGCCAGCAGCTTAAGTTTTGGCCGTTGGGAGACCCAGTACTTC. The variable domain in full, completed from reference TRBV11-3 and TRBJ2-5, reads EAGVVQSPRYKIIEKKQPVAFWCNPISGHNTLYWYLQNLGQGPELLIRYENEEAVDDSQLPKDRFSAERLKGVDSTLKIQPAELGDSAVYLCASSLSFGRWETQYFGPGTRLLVL.

The chain recombines TRBV20-1 with TRBJ1-1, with TRBD1 as a possible D gene (6 bases). Germline-derived CDR1 and CDR2 are DFQATT and SNEGSKA (reference sequence). The V end was cut by 3 bases, the J end by 1 base, with 12 bases between. The CDR3 length is 14 residues. Here the CDR3 DNA reads TGCAGTGCTAGTCCGACAGGAACGAACACTGAAGCTTTCTTT. Protein: CSASPTGTNTEAFF.

This chain uses TRBV2 with TRBJ2-5; a weak D match, TRBD1 (5 bases). In germline, CDR1 is SNHLY, CDR2 FYNNEI. Trimming stripped 7 bases from V and 5 bases from J, with 5 bases between. This CDR3 spans 10 amino acids. CDR3 nucleotide sequence: TGTGCCAGCAAGGGGGAGACCCAGTACTTC. Its translation is CASKGETQYF.

This chain connects TRBV9 to TRBJ1-3; D is unresolved. Germline V gives CDR1 SGDLS, CDR2 YYNGEE. The CDR3 length is 12 residues. With 0 bases removed from V and 7 bases from J, the gap between germline ends came to 5 bases. Written as DNA, the CDR3 is TGTGCCAGCAGCGTAGAGTCGAACACCATATATTTT. This encodes CASSVESNTIYF. Looking up the rest from reference TRBV9 and TRBJ1-3 gives the full variable domain: DSGVTQTPKHLITATGQRVTLRCSPRSGDLSVYWYQQSLDQGLQFLIQYYNGEERAKGNILERFSAQQFPDLHSELNLSSLELGDSALYFCASSVESNTIYFGEGSWLTVV.

The V gene is TRBV28, the J gene TRBJ2-3; 7 bases match TRBD1. From germline, CDR1 is MDHEN and CDR2 SYDVKM. The ends lost 5 bases at V and 4 bases at J; junction bases unmatched: 15. This CDR3 has 17 residues. The CDR3 region has the DNA TGTGCCAGCAGTGGATTTATATACGGGACAGTATCAGATACGCAGTATTTT. Translating gives CASSGFIYGTVSDTQYF.

The chain has TRBV15 and TRBJ1-3; weak D call: TRBD1 (6 bases). The CDR3 is made up of 15 amino acids. V gave up 1 base and J gave up 3 bases, with 10 bases separating them. Germline lookup yields CDR1 LNHNV and CDR2 YYDKDF (reference sequence). CDR3 DNA sequence: TGTGCCACCAGCAGAGCAGGGGCGGGTGGAAACACCATATATTTT. Its translation is CATSRAGAGGNTIYF.

This chain connects TRBV18 to TRBJ1-5; possibly TRBD1 for D (5 bases). This CDR3 spans 14 amino acids. CDR1 and CDR2 from the germline V gene are KGHSH and LQKENI. V lost 5 bases and J lost 6, with 14 bases in between. The CDR3: CASSEDQGRQPQHF. Written as DNA, the CDR3 is TGTGCCAGCTCAGAAGATCAGGGTCGTCAGCCCCAGCATTTT.

J is TRBJ1-6 and V is TRBV11-2; a weak D match, TRBD1 (6 bases). V was clipped by 2 bases and J by 6 bases, with 8 bases between them. The CDR3 length is 14 residues. Looked up from germline, CDR1 is SGHAT and CDR2 is FQNNGV. CDR3 sequence reads: CASSLMDSNSPLHF. The CDR3 DNA reads as TGTGCCAGCAGCTTAATGGACAGTAATTCACCCCTCCACTTT.

The chain has TRBV6-5 and TRBJ2-7, with 9 bases lining up with TRBD1. Trimming cost V 6 bases and J 2 bases; bases outside gene matches: 5. The CDR3 is 14 amino acids. Germline CDR1 is MNHEY and CDR2 is SVGAGI. The CDR3 DNA is TGTGCCAGCAGCCGGGACAGGGTAACCTACGAGCAGTACTTC. Translating it yields CASSRDRVTYEQYF.

This sequence joins TRBV5-1 and TRBJ2-1; D uncertain. Germline V gene data show CDR1 as SGHRS and CDR2 as YFSETQ. The V gene lost 4 bases and the J gene lost 4 bases, with 9 bases spanning the gap. The CDR3 consists of 13 residues. In nucleotides, the CDR3 is TGCGCCAGCAGCCCTCGTCGGTACAATGAGCAGTTCTTC. Amino acid sequence: CASSPRRYNEQFF.

This clone is a singleton in its sample. This chain links TRBV6-5 with TRBJ2-1; 11 positions match TRBD1. The trim removed 9 bases at V and 8 bases at J, leaving 12 bases unmatched. Germline V gene lookup returns CDR1 MNHEY and CDR2 SVGAGI. CDR3 length equals 15 residues. CDR3 protein: CASTFGTGGSDEQFF. The CDR3 DNA sequence: TGTGCCAGTACTTTCGGGACAGGGGGATCCGATGAGCAGTTCTTC.

The rearrangement links TRBV20-1 to TRBJ1-6, with D tentatively TRBD1 (5 bases). The germline V gene encodes CDR1 DFQATT and CDR2 SNEGSKA (reference sequence). The V end lost 3 bases, the J end lost 4 bases, and 10 bases lay between the germline ends. This CDR3 is built from 14 residues. CDR3 sequence: CSASMGGYNSPLHF. CDR3 nucleotide sequence: TGCAGTGCTAGTATGGGGGGATATAATTCACCCCTCCACTTT.

CDR3 loop: CASSVGGDLRAYEQYF. For the CDR3, the DNA is TGTGCCAGCAGCGTAGGGGGCGACTTGAGGGCCTACGAGCAGTACTTC. The V call is TRBV9, the J call TRBJ2-7; D may correspond to TRBD1 or TRBD2 (5 bases each). From germline, CDR1 is SGDLS and CDR2 YYNGEE. Trimming left V 0 bases short and J 2 bases short, with 15 bases between. The CDR3 is made up of 16 amino acids.

The chain links TRBV11-2 to TRBJ2-7; 9 bases agree with TRBD1. With 3 bases clipped from V and 0 bases from J, the junction kept 9 bases outside the gene matches. The CDR3 spans 17 residues. The germline V gene encodes CDR1 SGHAT and CDR2 FQNNGV. The chain's CDR3 is CASSLGTGGLSSYEQYF. Written as DNA, the CDR3 is TGTGCCAGCAGCTTGGGAACAGGGGGCCTGAGCTCCTACGAGCAGTACTTC.

The genes are TRBV2 and TRBJ2-2; no firm D call. The germline CDR1 and CDR2 sequences are SNHLY and FYNNEI. V was cut by 11 bases and J by 5 bases, with 12 bases left in between. The CDR3 is 12 residues long. CDR3 in DNA: TGTGCCGGAGAACTAAGGACCGGGGAGCTGTTTTTT. Translation: CAGELRTGELFF.

Here the CDR3 reads CASSERNEKLFF. The CDR3 DNA follows: TGTGCCAGCAGTGAGAGGAATGAAAAACTGTTTTTT. The chain joins TRBV6-1 to TRBJ1-4; D is ambiguous. CDR1 and CDR2 (germline): MNHNS, SASEGT. CDR3 length: 12 amino acids. V lost 3 bases and J 5 bases, leaving 4 bases between the germline ends.

The sample holds one count of this clone. The genes are TRBV6-6 and TRBJ2-3, with TRBD2 identical over 10 bases. The germline gives CDR1 MNHNY, CDR2 SVGAGI (reference sequence). This CDR3 comprises 16 residues. J gave up 5 bases and V 5 bases, and 10 bases lay outside the gene matches. The CDR3 region is CASSIQSGGARDTQYF. The CDR3 region has the DNA TGTGCCAGCAGTATTCAAAGCGGGGGGGCTCGAGATACGCAGTATTTT.

This clone turned up a few times. The chain uses TRBV30 and TRBJ2-2, with no clear D. In germline, CDR1 is GTSNPN, CDR2 SVGIG (reference sequence). The CDR3 extends over 15 amino acids. CDR3 coding DNA: TGTGCTCTGCCCCGACCGAACCTAAACACCGGGGAGCTGTTTTTT. Its protein is CALPRPNLNTGELFF.

V and J are TRBV14 and TRBJ1-2, with D possibly being TRBD1 (5 bases). With 4 bases removed from V and 4 bases from J, the gap between germline ends came to 22 bases. The V gene's germline CDR1 is SGHDN and CDR2 FVKESK. The CDR3 contains 17 residues. CDR3 residues: CASSLSGRAVFGYGYTF. CDR3 in DNA: TGTGCCAGCAGCCTCTCGGGCAGGGCCGTGTTCGGCTATGGCTACACCTTC.